This T cell receptor (beta chain) was recorded in a study of shared clonotypes between healthy human individuals. Profiled with immunoSEQ multiplex PCR; TCRdb holds only in-frame clones, not every one. In the table there are more than 2,000,000 clones, 90% to 95% of which are singletons. Germline V gene lookup returns CDR1 SNHLY and CDR2 FYNNEI. V lost 9 bases and J lost 5, with 14 bases in between. The CDR3 contains 13 residues. Sequenced: naive CD4+ T cells sorted from blood. The subset was: CD45RA+ positively selected. The chain is built from TRBV2 and TRBJ1-5; D possibly corresponds to TRBD1 (5 bases). The TCR comes from a man between 18 and 35 years old in good health. CDR3 protein: CASLRGRDQPQHF. CDR3 bases: TGTGCCAGTTTGAGGGGCCGAGATCAGCCCCAGCATTTT. The whole variable domain, remainder taken from reference TRBV2 and TRBJ1-5, is EPEVTQTPSHQVTQMGQEVILRCVPISNHLYFYWYRQILGQKVEFLVSFYNNEISEKSEIFDDQFSVERPDGSNFTLKIRSTKLEDSAMYFCASLRGRDQPQHFGDGTRLSIL.